The table lists the clone carrying this TCR beta chain with many counts. Its target is not known. These data come from a study of identical twins. MiXCR, applied by TCRdb to the 5' RACE reads, yields one record per CDR3 protein. Of 450,000 or so distinct CDR3 sequences listed, 18% are singletons. Study outcomes and limitations: Twins shared out-of-frame alpha sequences with excess low generation probability.

With V trimmed by 5 bases and J by 7 bases, 5 bases remained unmatched. CDR3 length equals 13 residues. The chain combines TRBV12-3 or TRBV12-4 with TRBJ2-7; 10 bases line up with TRBD1. The sample comprised naive T cells sorted from blood. The receptor's source is a man in his fifties in good health. CDR3 in DNA: TGTGCCAGCAGTGCGGGACAGGGGTTTGAGCAGTACTTC. Translation gives CASSAGQGFEQYF.